Here is one T cell receptor beta chain with its context. Original analysis: Quantification of nucleated cells was approximated via reference gene primer amplification. TCRdb keeps only in-frame clones here, not all; method: immunoSEQ multiplex PCR. Clone size and the V and J calls come from that table; the DNA yielded D and trimming. The sample yields more than 65,000 clones, over 65% seen once. The data derive from a study of blood T cell repertoires in COVID-19. About the study: From the United States, Italy and Spain came samples of acute and convalescent COVID-19. Nucleic acid was either cDNA or gDNA, and it came from T cells, B-cell-depleted T cells, or PBMCs.

Trimming removed 1 base at V and 7 bases at J, with 10 bases between. CDR3 length: 14 amino acids. Per germline, CDR1 SGHTA and CDR2 FQGNSA. The chain recombines TRBV7-2 with TRBJ1-4; no clear D. Sample: peripheral blood. The TCR comes from a woman in her seventies with acute or convalescent COVID-19. CDR3 residues: CASSLGGVGEKLFF. The DNA of the CDR3 is TGTGCCAGCAGCTTAGGCGGGGTGGGTGAAAAACTGTTTTTT.